These 32 T cell receptor beta chains were all obtained from the same sample, sequenced in a study of T cells in Graves' hyperthyroidism and ophthalmopathy. Amplified TCR beta CDR3 regions came from RNA transcripts. First-round RT-PCR of the TCR CDR3 relied on the HTBI primer set. TCRdb fed the multiplex PCR reads into MiXCR, producing one record per CDR3 protein. Among around 300,000 distinct CDR3 sequences listed, roughly 13% were seen once. Sequencing was performed on blood. The receptors were gathered from a woman aged 25 to 39 with Graves' hyperthyroidism that later progressed to Graves' ophthalmopathy.

A few counts support this clonotype. The rearrangement joins TRBV24-1 to TRBJ2-7, with D perhaps assigned TRBD1 or TRBD2 (5 bases each). The V and J ends lost 7 bases and 4 bases respectively, with 28 bases between them. Germline CDR1 is KGHDR and CDR2 is SFDVKD. CDR3 size: 18 residues. The CDR3 bases are TGTGCCACCAGAATCTTCATAGCCTTGAGGGGCGATTGGTACGAGCAGTACTTC. Translation gives CATRIFIALRGDWYEQYF.

This clonotype was found a few times. The gene calls are TRBV19 and TRBJ2-1, with 8 bases matching TRBD1. The CDR3 length is 14 residues. Germline V gives CDR1 LNHDA, CDR2 SQIVND (reference sequence). Unmatched junction bases numbered 11, after V lost 10 bases and J lost 6 bases. The DNA of the CDR3 is TGTGCCACCACCCGGCAGGGGGCCGGCAATGAGCAGTTCTTC. This sequence encodes CATTRQGAGNEQFF.

J is TRBJ2-6 and V is TRBV19, with 9 positions matching TRBD1. Germline V gene sequence: CDR1 LNHDA, CDR2 SQIVND (reference sequence). The CDR3 totals 17 residues. J gave up 4 bases and V 3 bases, and 7 bases lay outside the gene matches. This chain's CDR3 is CASSMGQGSAGANVLTF. CDR3 coding DNA: TGTGCCAGTAGTATGGGACAGGGTTCGGCCGGGGCCAACGTCCTGACTTTC.

This clonotype has ten or more counts. The chain joins TRBV5-6 to TRBJ2-7; 11 bases line up with TRBD1. V lost 2 bases to trimming and J lost 3 bases; unmatched junction nucleotides: 4. Germline V gene lookup returns CDR1 SGHDT and CDR2 YYEEEE. The CDR3 has 15 residues. The CDR3 protein is CASSFTGTGGYEQYF. CDR3 nucleotide sequence: TGTGCCAGCAGCTTTACCGGGACAGGGGGCTACGAGCAGTACTTC.

This clonotype was seen repeatedly, ten times or more. The chain employs TRBV9 and TRBJ2-3; D is undetermined. Trimming pared 0 bases from V and 2 bases from J, leaving 7 bases between. The CDR3 runs to 14 residues. The germline gives CDR1 SGDLS, CDR2 YYNGEE. The CDR3 protein is CASSVAGNTDTQYF. The CDR3 DNA reads TGTGCCAGCAGCGTAGCAGGTAACACAGATACGCAGTATTTT. Looking up the rest from reference TRBV9 and TRBJ2-3 gives the full variable domain: DSGVTQTPKHLITATGQRVTLRCSPRSGDLSVYWYQQSLDQGLQFLIQYYNGEERAKGNILERFSAQQFPDLHSELNLSSLELGDSALYFCASSVAGNTDTQYFGPGTRLTVL.

This clonotype was observed at least ten times. The gene calls are TRBV2 and TRBJ2-7; 9 bases line up with TRBD1. Germline V gene lookup returns CDR1 SNHLY and CDR2 FYNNEI. The J segment lost 6 bases and the V segment lost 7 bases, leaving 7 bases of the junction unmatched. This CDR3 spans 13 amino acids. CDR3 residues: CASTGQGISEQYF. CDR3 nucleotide sequence: TGTGCCAGCACGGGACAGGGTATTTCCGAGCAGTACTTC.

The gene calls are TRBV6-1 and TRBJ1-2; D may be TRBD1 (6 bases). Germline loops: CDR1 MNHNS, CDR2 SASEGT. This CDR3 spans 14 amino acids. The V gene lost 4 bases and the J gene lost 7 bases, with 16 bases spanning the gap. The CDR3 here is CASSGLQGLVGYTF. The CDR3 nucleotides are TGTGCCAGCAGTGGCCTACAGGGTTTGGTTGGCTACACCTTC.

Points on this clonotype: Since a much larger clone is just one base distant, this may be a read error. This rearrangement joins TRBV6-1 to TRBJ2-7; D gene unclear. The V gene's germline CDR1 is MNHNS and CDR2 SASEGT. V was cut by 5 bases and J by 7 bases, with 12 bases left in between. The CDR3 totals 12 residues. CDR3 bases: TGTGCCAGCAGTCGCGTAGGAAGGGAGCAGTACTTC. It specifies CASSRVGREQYF.

The chain uses TRBV28 and TRBJ2-5, with 9 nucleotides matching TRBD2. The CDR3 length is 15 residues. Germline CDR1 is MDHEN and CDR2 is SYDVKM. The V segment lost 6 bases and the J segment 9 bases; nucleotides outside the gene matches: 14. The CDR3 sequence: CASSSPTSGRRAQYF. The CDR3 DNA follows: TGTGCCAGCAGCTCGCCGACTAGCGGCCGCCGGGCCCAGTACTTC. Complete variable domain (other parts from reference TRBV28 and TRBJ2-5): DVKVTQSSRYLVKRTGEKVFLECVQDMDHENMFWYRQDPGLGLRLIYFSYDVKMKEKGDIPEGYSVSREKKERFSLILESASTNQTSMYLCASSSPTSGRRAQYFGPGTRLLVL.

This clonotype showed up many times. V and J are TRBV7-2 and TRBJ1-1; D is uncertain. The germline gives CDR1 SGHTA, CDR2 FQGNSA. The CDR3 length is 13 residues. The germline V and J ends were trimmed by 3 bases and 4 bases, with 9 bases remaining between them. CDR3 region: CASSFWGGTEAFF. In nucleotides, the CDR3 is TGTGCCAGCAGCTTCTGGGGAGGCACTGAAGCTTTCTTT.

This clonotype was found many times. The genes are TRBV29-1 and TRBJ2-3; unclear D gene. Germline V lookup: CDR1 SQVTM, CDR2 ANQGSEA. Trimming took off 0 bases at V and 6 bases at J, with 7 bases between the two ends. This CDR3 comprises 12 residues. CDR3 amino acids: CSVEDLRDTQYF. In DNA form, the CDR3 reads TGCAGCGTTGAAGATTTGAGGGATACGCAGTATTTT.

On this clonotype itself: Germline is not matched at one junction end, which may reflect a read error. The chain employs TRBV5-1 and TRBJ2-2, with D perhaps assigned TRBD1 or TRBD2 (5 bases each). The CDR3 is 14 residues long. Germline loops: CDR1 SGHRS, CDR2 YFSETQ. The CDR3 sequence is CASSREGSTGELLF. Here the CDR3 DNA reads TGCGCCAGCAGCCGTGAGGGGTCCACCGGGGAGCTGCTTTTT.

This chain uses TRBV2 with TRBJ2-3, with D unresolved. Trimming removed 5 bases at V and 5 bases at J, with 11 bases between. The CDR3 is 13 residues long. CDR1 and CDR2 (germline): SNHLY, FYNNEI. For the CDR3, the DNA is TGTGCCAGCAGTCTATCGAGCGAAGATACGCAGTATTTT. It is translated as CASSLSSEDTQYF.

The rearrangement uses TRBV4-2 and TRBJ2-5; the D is unclear. V dropped 0 bases and J dropped 4 bases, with 15 bases sitting between them. CDR3 length: 16 amino acids. From germline, CDR1 is LGHNA and CDR2 YNFKEQ. Written as DNA, the CDR3 is TGTGCCAGCAGCCAAGAGGGCAATTTAGTGGCAGAGACCCAGTACTTC. This sequence encodes CASSQEGNLVAETQYF.

This clonotype was seen ten or more times. This rearrangement joins TRBV30 to TRBJ2-3; D ambiguous. The germline CDR1 and CDR2 sequences are GTSNPN and SVGIG (reference sequence). V was clipped by 2 bases and J by 6 bases, with 6 bases between them. The CDR3 spans 11 residues. The CDR3 DNA sequence: TGTGCCTGGAGTAGGCGGGATACGCAGTATTTT. Amino acid sequence: CAWSRRDTQYF.

V usage is TRBV6-4 and J usage is TRBJ1-1; tentatively, D is TRBD1 (5 bases). Germline loops: CDR1 MRHNA, CDR2 SNTAGT. The CDR3 has 13 amino acids. The V and J ends lost 8 bases and 1 base respectively, with 11 bases between them. CDR3 DNA: TGTGCCAGCGCGGAAACAGGGAACACTGAAGCTTTCTTT. The encoded protein is CASAETGNTEAFF.

This clonotype appeared a few times. The chain links TRBV6-1 to TRBJ1-1; D might be TRBD1 (5 bases). This CDR3 comprises 13 residues. Looked up from germline, CDR1 is MNHNS and CDR2 is SASEGT. Trimming took off 7 bases at V and 1 base at J, with 10 bases between the two ends. The CDR3 DNA reads as TGTGCCAGCATAAGTGGGGCGAACACTGAAGCTTTCTTT. Its translation is CASISGANTEAFF.

This clonotype was seen repeatedly, ten times or more. This chain uses TRBV7-2 with TRBJ2-3; the match to TRBD2 covers 8 bases. Germline loops: CDR1 SGHTA, CDR2 FQGNSA. The CDR3 has 15 residues. The ends lost 3 bases at V and 2 bases at J; junction bases unmatched: 4. CDR3 nucleotide sequence: TGTGCCAGCAGCTTCTCTAGCGGGCTCACAGATACGCAGTATTTT. Residues: CASSFSSGLTDTQYF.

This clonotype was seen at least ten times. V usage is TRBV6-1 and J usage is TRBJ1-2, with 8 bases that match TRBD1. V shed 5 bases and J 8 bases; nucleotides not matched to a gene: 16. Germline loops: CDR1 MNHNS, CDR2 SASEGT. This CDR3 has 16 residues. In DNA form, the CDR3 reads TGTGCCAGCAGTCCCCGGACAGGGTCGCGTCGGGGCGGCTACACCTTC. This gives the protein CASSPRTGSRRGGYTF.

This clonotype showed up many times. The chain couples TRBV10-3 to TRBJ1-1; D not certain. The CDR3 contains 13 residues. With 7 bases removed from V and 5 bases from J, the gap between germline ends came to 14 bases. CDR1 and CDR2 (germline): ENHRY, SYGVKD. The CDR3 protein is CAITRGPETEAFF. DNA of the CDR3: TGTGCCATCACAAGAGGGCCAGAAACTGAAGCTTTCTTT.

This clonotype was observed at least ten times. The rearrangement uses TRBV9 and TRBJ1-5, with D perhaps matching TRBD1 (5 bases). The germline gives CDR1 SGDLS, CDR2 YYNGEE. The CDR3 runs to 15 residues. V shed 0 bases and J shed 0 bases, with 7 bases lying between them. The DNA of the CDR3 is TGTGCCAGCAGCGTAGGACAGAATAGCAATCAGCCCCAGCATTTT. Its protein is CASSVGQNSNQPQHF. The whole variable domain, filled in from reference TRBV9 and TRBJ1-5, reads DSGVTQTPKHLITATGQRVTLRCSPRSGDLSVYWYQQSLDQGLQFLIQYYNGEERAKGNILERFSAQQFPDLHSELNLSSLELGDSALYFCASSVGQNSNQPQHFGDGTRLSIL.

V usage is TRBV28 and J usage is TRBJ2-1, with 7 bases fitting TRBD2. Germline V gene data show CDR1 as MDHEN and CDR2 as SYDVKM. This CDR3 contains 12 residues. Trimming at V came to 4 bases and at J to 9 bases, leaving 3 bases not matched to a gene. CDR3 DNA: TGTGCCAGCAGTTCGACTAGCTCTGAGCAGTTCTTC. This codes for CASSSTSSEQFF.

This clonotype was observed at least ten times. The J gene is TRBJ2-1, the V gene TRBV18; 14 bases are a match to TRBD2. In germline, CDR1 is KGHSH, CDR2 LQKENI. The CDR3 length is 17 residues. V lost 3 bases and J lost 4; bases outside the gene matches: 5. The CDR3 DNA reads TGTGCCAGCTCACCTCGTGGACTAGCGGGAGGATACAATGAGCAGTTCTTC. This gives the protein CASSPRGLAGGYNEQFF.

The rearrangement links TRBV30 to TRBJ2-3, with TRBD1 matching over 7 bases. The CDR3 totals 12 residues. CDR1 and CDR2 (germline): GTSNPN, SVGIG (reference sequence). V shed 1 base and J 6 bases; nucleotides not matched to a gene: 1. The CDR3, as DNA: TGTGCCTGGAGTGGGACAGGTGATACGCAGTATTTT. Its protein is CAWSGTGDTQYF.

There are many counts of this clonotype. The chain couples TRBV7-2 to TRBJ1-1; 7 bases are a match to TRBD1. This CDR3 region has 15 residues. In germline, CDR1 is SGHTA, CDR2 FQGNSA. The trim removed 2 bases at V and 4 bases at J, leaving 7 bases unmatched. The DNA of the CDR3 is TGTGCCAGCAGCTTAACATCTGCAGGGGGCACTGAAGCTTTCTTT. It is translated as CASSLTSAGGTEAFF.

This clonotype occurred a few times. Written as DNA, the CDR3 is TGTGCCACCAGCAGAGATGAGGGAGGGGAGACGAATCAGCCCCAGCATTTT. Its translation: CATSRDEGGETNQPQHF. J is TRBJ1-5 and V is TRBV15; maybe TRBD1 (5 bases). Trimming cost V 0 bases and J 4 bases, with 16 bases left between them. CDR3 size: 17 residues. Germline V gives CDR1 LNHNV, CDR2 YYDKDF (reference sequence).

This clonotype was recorded many times. This chain connects TRBV28 to TRBJ1-2; TRBD1 agrees at 10 bases. Germline assignment: CDR1 MDHEN and CDR2 SYDVKM. Losses at the gene ends were 5 bases for V and 4 bases for J; bases not matched to a gene: 4. This CDR3 comprises 14 residues. CDR3 sequence (DNA): TGTGCCAGCAGTGGGGGACAGGGGCCCTATGGCTACACCTTC. It codes for CASSGGQGPYGYTF.

The V call is TRBV19, the J call TRBJ1-1; no reliable D call. The V gene lost 3 bases and the J gene lost 4 bases, with 12 bases spanning the gap. The CDR3 consists of 14 residues. Germline loops: CDR1 LNHDA, CDR2 SQIVND (reference sequence). The chain's CDR3 is CASSIGTLGTEAFF. As DNA, the CDR3 is TGTGCCAGTAGTATCGGTACCCTTGGCACTGAAGCTTTCTTT.

This clonotype was recorded at least ten times. This chain connects TRBV7-2 to TRBJ2-7; the match to TRBD2 covers 11 bases. The CDR3 spans 17 residues. In germline, CDR1 is SGHTA, CDR2 FQGNSA. Losses at the gene ends were 0 bases for V and 2 bases for J; bases not matched to a gene: 6. The DNA of the CDR3 is TGTGCCAGCAGCTTAGCTTGGCGGACTAGCGGGCCCTACGAGCAGTACTTC. The encoded protein is CASSLAWRTSGPYEQYF.

This clonotype was counted many times. This rearrangement joins TRBV20-1 to TRBJ1-1; D is unclear. With 0 bases removed from V and 1 base from J, the gap between germline ends came to 12 bases. Germline values: CDR1 DFQATT, CDR2 SNEGSKA (reference sequence). The CDR3 is 15 residues long. As DNA, the CDR3 is TGCAGTGCTAGAGAGCCGGACGGTAGGAACACTGAAGCTTTCTTT. Translating gives CSAREPDGRNTEAFF.

Ten or more counts support this clonotype. The J gene is TRBJ1-5, the V gene TRBV20-1; D not certain. This CDR3 has 13 amino acids. Trimming removed 3 bases at V and 6 bases at J, with 12 bases between. The germline V gene encodes CDR1 DFQATT and CDR2 SNEGSKA (reference sequence). The CDR3 reads CSASGRLGQPQHF. In nucleotides, the CDR3 is TGCAGTGCTAGTGGGAGGTTGGGTCAGCCCCAGCATTTT.

This clonotype was seen a few times. The rearrangement joins TRBV18 to TRBJ1-6, with 7 bases that match TRBD1. Germline V lookup: CDR1 KGHSH, CDR2 LQKENI. The CDR3 runs to 16 residues. Trimming took 0 bases from V and 6 from J; bases not matched to a gene: 5. The CDR3 region is CASSPPDRTVNSPLHF. The CDR3 DNA sequence: TGTGCCAGCTCACCACCGGACAGGACGGTTAATTCACCCCTCCACTTT.